The T cell receptor (beta chain) under discussion was sequenced for a study of CD8 T cells in Susac syndrome. Broader study findings: It was acknowledged in the study that its TCR sequencing and HLA analysis involved a relatively small number of individuals.

RNA totalling roughly 0.45 to 1 ug underwent reverse transcription with random hexamers. TCRdb passed the immunoSEQ multiplex PCR reads through MiXCR, listing each CDR3 protein once. The table records roughly 120,000 distinct CDR3 sequences, about 94% of them present only once. Sequencing of TCR beta was undertaken in CD8+ and CD4+ T cells derived from blood. TEMRA cells were FACS-enriched, while CD8+ and CD4+ T cells were negatively isolated. About this clonotype itself: Antigen unknown.

Germline V gene data show CDR1 as LGHDT and CDR2 as YNNKEL (reference sequence). CDR3 length: 15 residues. Trimming took 4 bases from V and 2 from J, leaving 15 bases between them. Sequenced sample: CD4+ T cells from PBMCs. This TCR was sampled from a human donor in good health. This sequence joins TRBV3-1 and TRBJ2-7; a weak D match, TRBD2 (6 bases). CDR3 DNA sequence: TGTGCCAGCAGCCGCCTGGCGGGGAGAACCTACGAGCAGTACTTC. Translated: CASSRLAGRTYEQYF.